Below are 21 T cell receptor beta chains sequenced from a single sample in a study of T cells in Graves' hyperthyroidism and ophthalmopathy. RNA transcripts gave rise to amplified TCR beta CDR3 regions. In the first-round RT-PCR of the TCR CDR3, the HTBI primer set was used. Each CDR3 protein is one row after TCRdb ran MiXCR on the multiplex PCR reads. The sample lists hundreds of thousands of distinct CDR3 sequences, 14% to 15% occurring once. Sequencing was carried out using blood. The receptors originated from a woman aged 40-49 years with Graves' ophthalmopathy.

V usage is TRBV6-1 and J usage is TRBJ2-4; TRBD2 aligns across 8 bases. There are 15 residues in the CDR3. V was pared by 8 bases and J by 14 bases, with 20 bases of the junction left unmatched. Germline V lookup: CDR1 MNHNS, CDR2 SASEGT. The CDR3, as DNA: TGTGCCAGCGTATCCGGGAGGGCCCTGGGAAACATCAAGTACTTC. Encoded protein: CASVSGRALGNIKYF.

This clonotype was seen many times. The J gene is TRBJ1-2, the V gene TRBV27; TRBD1 aligns across 7 bases. This CDR3 comprises 14 residues. V lost 5 bases, J lost 2 bases, and 5 bases stayed unmatched. Germline-derived CDR1 and CDR2 are MNHEY and SMNVEV (reference sequence). The CDR3 coding sequence is TGTGCCAGCAGTACCCGACAGGGAAACTATGGCTACACCTTC. Translated: CASSTRQGNYGYTF.

The chain combines TRBV27 with TRBJ2-5; D tentatively fits TRBD1 or TRBD2 (5 bases each). Germline CDR1 MNHEY, CDR2 SMNVEV (reference sequence). The CDR3 totals 12 residues. With 6 bases removed from V and 9 bases from J, the gap between germline ends came to 14 bases. The CDR3 nucleotides are TGTGCCAGCAGACGACCGGGGCAGGCCCAGTACTTC. Residues: CASRRPGQAQYF.

Concerning this clonotype: This likely comes from a read error, as the CDR3 has no conserved phenylalanine or tryptophan at its end. The chain employs TRBV10-3 and TRBJ2-2, with D perhaps TRBD2 (6 bases). With 8 bases removed from V and 3 bases from J, the gap between germline ends came to 19 bases. The CDR3 spans 16 residues. CDR1 is ENHRY and CDR2 is SYGVKD in the germline V gene. The CDR3 DNA follows: TGTGCCATCCCCGAAGGGAGGATTCGTGACACCGGGGAGCTGTTTCTT. Residues: CAIPEGRIRDTGELFL.

Ten or more counts support this clonotype. The chain couples TRBV6-2 or TRBV6-3 to TRBJ2-6, with 7 bases fitting TRBD2. Germline trimming cut 3 bases from V and 4 bases from J; bases unmatched to any gene: 12. There are 18 residues in the CDR3. Germline-derived CDR1 and CDR2 are MNHEY and SVGEGT. This CDR3 reads CASSYRPQRGRGANVLTF. In DNA, the CDR3 is TGTGCCAGCAGTTATCGACCTCAGCGGGGTCGCGGGGCCAACGTCCTGACTTTC.

This clonotype was seen a few times. The chain uses TRBV2 and TRBJ2-2; D perhaps matches TRBD1 (5 bases). The CDR3 has 13 amino acids. V dropped 11 bases and J dropped 2 bases, with 12 bases sitting between them. Per germline, CDR1 SNHLY and CDR2 FYNNEI. This CDR3 is CAQHQGNTGELFF. The CDR3 region has the DNA TGTGCCCAGCACCAGGGTAACACCGGGGAGCTGTTTTTT.

This clonotype was detected ten times or more. The chain uses TRBV11-2 and TRBJ2-7; a weak D match, TRBD2 (6 bases). Trimming removed 4 bases at V and 3 bases at J, with 22 bases between. The CDR3 has 17 residues. CDR1 and CDR2 (germline): SGHAT, FQNNGV. The CDR3 sequence: CASSSDNAGLINYEQYF. CDR3 in DNA: TGTGCCAGCAGCTCTGACAACGCGGGACTGATTAACTACGAGCAGTACTTC.

The J gene is TRBJ1-2, the V gene TRBV28; D is ambiguous. The CDR3 runs to 15 residues. Germline CDR1 reads MDHEN; CDR2 reads SYDVKM. The V end was cut by 11 bases, the J end by 3 bases, with 22 bases between. CDR3 nucleotides: TGTGCCGCCGGCACAGCCACTCATGGCTACTATGGCTACACCTTC. Amino acids: CAAGTATHGYYGYTF.

The chain recombines TRBV28 with TRBJ1-1, with unresolved D. This CDR3 region has 14 residues. The V gene's germline CDR1 is MDHEN and CDR2 SYDVKM. Trimming removed 2 bases at V and 0 bases at J, with 7 bases between. CDR3 nucleotide sequence: TGTGCCAGCAGTTTACAGGATATGAACACTGAAGCTTTCTTT. Encoded protein: CASSLQDMNTEAFF.

This clonotype was counted many times. The chain carries TRBV24-1 and TRBJ2-1; TRBD2 agrees at 14 bases. The CDR3 covers 21 residues. Looked up from germline, CDR1 is KGHDR and CDR2 is SFDVKD. The junction had 12 bases not matched to a gene; V was cut back by 1 base and J by 2 bases. The CDR3, as DNA: TGTGCCACCAGTGATTTCTCAGGAACGGGACTAGCGGGAGAGGCCTACAATGAGCAGTTCTTC. Translating gives CATSDFSGTGLAGEAYNEQFF.

There are many counts of this clonotype. The chain uses TRBV29-1 and TRBJ2-4; D call uncertain. Trimming took 8 bases from V and 5 from J, leaving 13 bases between them. The CDR3 is 12 residues long. Per the germline V gene, CDR1 is SQVTM and CDR2 is ANQGSEA. Written as DNA, the CDR3 is TGCAGCACGTGGGGAACCGAAAACATTCAGTACTTC. Translation gives CSTWGTENIQYF.

This clonotype was detected only a few times. The chain couples TRBV6-1 to TRBJ2-6; D is ambiguous. The germline V gene has CDR1 MNHNS and CDR2 SASEGT. The CDR3 is made up of 18 amino acids. V was cut by 3 bases and J by 0 bases, with 15 bases left in between. CDR3 in DNA: TGTGCCAGCAGTGAGAACCAGCAGTTTTACTCTGGGGCCAACGTCCTGACTTTC. Protein product: CASSENQQFYSGANVLTF.

Ten or more counts support this clonotype. A read error may produce the germline difference seen at one junction end. This chain joins TRBV28 and TRBJ2-7, with TRBD2 matching over 11 bases. Germline assignment: CDR1 MDHEN and CDR2 SYDVKM. The CDR3 has 18 residues. CDR3 sequence: CAGSFSGLAGRRSYEQYF. Written as DNA, the CDR3 is TGTGCCGGCAGTTTTAGCGGACTAGCGGGTCGCAGATCCTACGAGCAGTACTTC. The entire variable domain, with the rest obtained from reference TRBV28 and TRBJ2-7, is as follows: DVKVTQSSRYLVKRTGEKVFLECVQDMDHENMFWYRQDPGLGLRLIYFSYDVKMKEKGDIPEGYSVSREKKERFSLILESASTNQTSMYLCAGSFSGLAGRRSYEQYFGPGTRLTVT.

This clonotype was detected many times. The V gene is TRBV5-1, the J gene TRBJ1-2; 7 bases agree with TRBD1. Germline V gives CDR1 SGHRS, CDR2 YFSETQ. CDR3 length equals 13 residues. With 3 bases clipped from V and 8 bases from J, the junction kept 7 bases outside the gene matches. The CDR3 sequence is CASSWSGTAGYTF. The CDR3 DNA sequence: TGCGCCAGCAGCTGGTCCGGGACAGCAGGCTACACCTTC.

This clonotype was seen ten or more times. The chain joins TRBV28 to TRBJ2-2; perhaps TRBD2 as D (5 bases). The CDR3 loop spans 13 amino acids. V was trimmed by 11 bases and J by 1 base, leaving 11 bases between them. Germline CDR1 is MDHEN and CDR2 is SYDVKM. CDR3: CACGRGNTGELFF. CDR3 in DNA: TGTGCCTGCGGTCGGGGGAACACCGGGGAGCTGTTTTTT. Full variable domain (missing parts from reference TRBV28 and TRBJ2-2): DVKVTQSSRYLVKRTGEKVFLECVQDMDHENMFWYRQDPGLGLRLIYFSYDVKMKEKGDIPEGYSVSREKKERFSLILESASTNQTSMYLCACGRGNTGELFFGEGSRLTVL.

This clonotype was detected many times. The chain employs TRBV20-1 and TRBJ2-5; TRBD2 aligns across 12 bases. With V trimmed by 3 bases and J by 5 bases, 7 bases remained unmatched. This CDR3 has 15 residues. Looked up from germline, CDR1 is DFQATT and CDR2 is SNEGSKA (reference sequence). CDR3 in amino acids: CSARALAGGGETQYF. The CDR3 DNA follows: TGCAGTGCTAGGGCCCTAGCGGGAGGGGGGGAGACCCAGTACTTC.

This sequence joins TRBV29-1 and TRBJ2-5, with D maybe TRBD2 (6 bases). The CDR3 consists of 13 residues. Germline-derived CDR1 and CDR2 are SQVTM and ANQGSEA. Trimming cost V 4 bases and J 6 bases, with 15 bases left between them. CDR3 amino acids: CSVVGDSAQTQYF. CDR3 nucleotide sequence: TGCAGCGTTGTGGGGGACTCCGCCCAGACCCAGTACTTC.

The chain is built from TRBV4-2 and TRBJ2-7, with TRBD2 matching over 9 bases. There are 16 residues in the CDR3. Per the germline V gene, CDR1 is LGHNA and CDR2 is YNFKEQ. J lost 3 bases, V lost 1 base, and 7 bases had no gene match. The DNA of the CDR3 is TGTGCCAGCAGCCAAGCCCTGACTAGCGGACGCTACGAGCAGTACTTC. It translates to CASSQALTSGRYEQYF.

This clonotype was detected many times. The V and J genes are TRBV5-1 and TRBJ2-7; 7 nucleotides agree with TRBD2. The CDR3 extends over 13 amino acids. J was trimmed by 7 bases and V by 3 bases; bases with no gene match: 7. Germline-derived CDR1 and CDR2 are SGHRS and YFSETQ. The CDR3 region is CASSYPPSGEQYF. Here the CDR3 DNA reads TGCGCCAGCAGCTATCCCCCTAGCGGTGAGCAGTACTTC.

The V and J genes are TRBV6-5 and TRBJ1-1; the D is unclear. The CDR3 consists of 15 residues. Germline values: CDR1 MNHEY, CDR2 SVGAGI. Trimming removed 0 bases from V and 0 bases from J, with 8 bases in between. CDR3 DNA: TGTGCCAGCAGTTACTCGGGCAAAGTGAACACTGAAGCTTTCTTT. As protein: CASSYSGKVNTEAFF.

This clonotype was seen many times. V usage is TRBV28 and J usage is TRBJ2-2; D is possibly TRBD1 (6 bases). This CDR3 has 14 amino acids. Germline V gene lookup returns CDR1 MDHEN and CDR2 SYDVKM. V lost 8 bases and J 0 bases, leaving 10 bases between the germline ends. The CDR3 spells CASLDRSNTGELFF. The CDR3 DNA reads TGTGCCAGCTTAGACAGGTCGAACACCGGGGAGCTGTTTTTT.